This is a list of T cell receptor beta chains from one sample in a study of T cells in Graves' hyperthyroidism and ophthalmopathy. TCRdb reprocessed the multiplex PCR reads with MiXCR, giving one entry per CDR3 protein. The top ten hold around 7.7% of the sample, which has approximately 430,000 distinct CDR3 sequences, about a sixth seen once. Sequenced: blood. The origin of the receptors is a woman aged 18-29 years with Graves' hyperthyroidism. Both conserved end residues are part of each CDR3. The size of a clone is reported for some rows only, either as once, few or many, or as a class for expanded clones.

clone_size: .; j_call: TRBJ2-3; v_call: TRBV19; cdr3_aa: CASSTLGTGTDTQYF
clone_size: many; j_call: TRBJ2-7; v_call: TRBV20-1; cdr3_aa: CSARGAGRITYEQYF
clone_size: many; j_call: TRBJ2-2; v_call: TRBV5-1; cdr3_aa: CASSPGTSWGELFF
clone_size: .; j_call: TRBJ2-3; v_call: TRBV5-1; cdr3_aa: CASSLIGGIDTQYF
clone_size: many; j_call: TRBJ2-5; v_call: TRBV6-1; cdr3_aa: CASLDRDQETQYF
clone_size: .; j_call: TRBJ2-7; v_call: TRBV2; cdr3_aa: CASSEAGLAGGLGEQYF
clone_size: .; j_call: TRBJ1-3; v_call: TRBV19; cdr3_aa: CASSIGGGTSGNTIYF
clone_size: .; j_call: TRBJ2-7; v_call: TRBV7-2; cdr3_aa: CASSFFRDRPAYEQYF
clone_size: many; j_call: TRBJ1-4; v_call: TRBV28; cdr3_aa: CASRLGRTSNEKLFF
clone_size: many; j_call: TRBJ1-1; v_call: TRBV3-1; cdr3_aa: CASSQAVGDWTEAFF
clone_size: many; j_call: TRBJ1-5; v_call: TRBV5-6; cdr3_aa: CASSEGQVNQPQHF
clone_size: many; j_call: TRBJ1-1; v_call: TRBV15; cdr3_aa: CATSRGTGSSEAFF
clone_size: many; j_call: TRBJ2-1; v_call: TRBV12-3/TRBV12-4; cdr3_aa: CASSWAGYNEQFF
clone_size: few; j_call: TRBJ2-3; v_call: TRBV13; cdr3_aa: CASTPGLAGGTDTQYF
clone_size: many; j_call: TRBJ2-1; v_call: TRBV6-2/TRBV6-3; cdr3_aa: CASSLYKTGQEQFF
clone_size: .; j_call: TRBJ1-4; v_call: TRBV6-1; cdr3_aa: CASSGRVHEKLFF
clone_size: many; j_call: TRBJ1-5; v_call: TRBV20-1; cdr3_aa: CSASMGLSNQPQHF
clone_size: .; j_call: TRBJ2-3; v_call: TRBV4-2; cdr3_aa: CASTSGRRSGTDTQYF
clone_size: many; j_call: TRBJ2-3; v_call: TRBV27; cdr3_aa: CASSPTSGGARDTQYF
clone_size: many; j_call: TRBJ1-3; v_call: TRBV7-9; cdr3_aa: CASSLVGADTIYF
clone_size: many; j_call: TRBJ2-7; v_call: TRBV20-1; cdr3_aa: CSAKGQGAYEQYF
clone_size: many; j_call: TRBJ1-1; v_call: TRBV30; cdr3_aa: CAWSRGRGTEAFF
clone_size: .; j_call: TRBJ2-3; v_call: TRBV6-1; cdr3_aa: CASTQGTDTQYF
clone_size: .; j_call: TRBJ2-7; v_call: TRBV7-8; cdr3_aa: CASNSQFNEQYF
clone_size: many; j_call: TRBJ2-5; v_call: TRBV30; cdr3_aa: CAWSGTAQETQYF
clone_size: .; j_call: TRBJ1-2; v_call: TRBV4-2; cdr3_aa: CASSQLDRGRGYTF
clone_size: many; j_call: TRBJ2-1; v_call: TRBV12-3/TRBV12-4; cdr3_aa: CASSPPGDEQFF
clone_size: many; j_call: TRBJ1-6; v_call: TRBV5-6; cdr3_aa: CASSLDRQGVSPLHF
clone_size: .; j_call: TRBJ2-7; v_call: TRBV15; cdr3_aa: CATSTLSGPAYEQYF
clone_size: many; j_call: TRBJ2-1; v_call: TRBV6-1; cdr3_aa: CASSVQTSGEGNEQFF
clone_size: .; j_call: TRBJ2-7; v_call: TRBV3-1; cdr3_aa: CASSQEYRAGGSYEQYF
clone_size: many; j_call: TRBJ1-2; v_call: TRBV18; cdr3_aa: CASSPTRQNYGYTF
clone_size: many; j_call: TRBJ2-1; v_call: TRBV28; cdr3_aa: CASSPTGTSGGSSYNEQFF
clone_size: many; j_call: TRBJ2-1; v_call: TRBV4-1; cdr3_aa: CASSQDGTGAVNEQFF
clone_size: .; j_call: TRBJ2-5; v_call: TRBV20-1; cdr3_aa: CSADNSGGAWRETQYF
clone_size: .; j_call: TRBJ1-6; v_call: TRBV20-1; cdr3_aa: CSARILRVEWNSPLHF
clone_size: many; j_call: TRBJ1-5; v_call: TRBV3-1; cdr3_aa: CASSPNRGPHQPQHF
clone_size: few; j_call: TRBJ2-3; v_call: TRBV12-3/TRBV12-4; cdr3_aa: CASSLERGGLTDTQYF
clone_size: .; j_call: TRBJ1-5; v_call: TRBV5-5; cdr3_aa: CASSPSRGADQPQHF
clone_size: many; j_call: TRBJ2-5; v_call: TRBV7-2; cdr3_aa: CASSLGVGPQETQYF
clone_size: many; j_call: TRBJ1-2; v_call: TRBV27; cdr3_aa: CASKGRINYGYTF
clone_size: many; j_call: TRBJ1-4; v_call: TRBV12-3/TRBV12-4; cdr3_aa: CASSPNGLGEKLFF
clone_size: .; j_call: TRBJ1-3; v_call: TRBV5-4; cdr3_aa: CASSLERAGTGNTIYF
clone_size: once; j_call: TRBJ2-2; v_call: TRBV6-1; cdr3_aa: CASRGRDGNTGEPFF
clone_size: many; j_call: TRBJ2-4; v_call: TRBV12-5; cdr3_aa: CASGLPDSNIQYF
clone_size: many; j_call: TRBJ2-7; v_call: TRBV12-3/TRBV12-4; cdr3_aa: CASSRLRGTAYEQYF
clone_size: many; j_call: TRBJ2-1; v_call: TRBV19; cdr3_aa: CATSGQDTILVDEQFF